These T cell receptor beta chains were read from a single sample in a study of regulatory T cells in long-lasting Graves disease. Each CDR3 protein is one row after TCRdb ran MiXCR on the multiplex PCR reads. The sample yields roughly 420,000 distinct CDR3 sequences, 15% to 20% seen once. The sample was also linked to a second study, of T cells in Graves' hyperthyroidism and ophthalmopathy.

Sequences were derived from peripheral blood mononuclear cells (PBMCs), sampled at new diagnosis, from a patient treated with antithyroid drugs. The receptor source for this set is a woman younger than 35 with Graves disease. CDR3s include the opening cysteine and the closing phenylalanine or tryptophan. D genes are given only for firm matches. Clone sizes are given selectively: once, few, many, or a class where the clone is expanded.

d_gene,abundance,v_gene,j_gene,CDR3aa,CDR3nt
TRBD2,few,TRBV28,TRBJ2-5,CASSPGLAVGEEIQYF,TGTGCCAGCAGTCCCGGACTAGCGGTAGGGGAAGAGATCCAGTACTTC
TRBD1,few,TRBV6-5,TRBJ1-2,CASSYGISWTGRDGYTF,TGTGCCAGCAGTTACGGCATATCCTGGACAGGGCGGGATGGCTACACCTTC
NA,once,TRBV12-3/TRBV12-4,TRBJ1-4,CASSLGMQGEKPFF,TGTGCCAGCAGTTTAGGGATGCAGGGTGAAAAACCGTTTTTT
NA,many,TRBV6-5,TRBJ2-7,CASSYPPRRNPTQQYF,TGTGCCAGCAGTTACCCCCCCCGGCGCAACCCTACGCAGCAGTACTTC
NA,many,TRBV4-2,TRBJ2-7,CASSQDRLAAGSEQYF,TGTGCCAGCAGCCAAGATCGACTTGCGGCGGGGAGTGAGCAGTACTTC
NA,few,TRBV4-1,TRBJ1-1,CASSQEVRGEAEAFF,TGCGCCAGCAGCCAAGAAGTTAGAGGGGAGGCTGAAGCTTTCTTT
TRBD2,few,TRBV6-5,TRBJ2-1,CASSYPAGTNYNEQFF,TGTGCCAGCAGTTACCCAGCGGGAACGAACTACAATGAGCAGTTCTTC
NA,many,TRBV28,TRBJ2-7,CASSPRQGLASEQYF,TGTGCCAGCAGTCCGAGACAGGGCCTAGCGAGCGAGCAGTACTTC
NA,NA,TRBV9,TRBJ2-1,CASSVTGSYNEQFF,TGTGCCAGCAGCGTAACTGGCTCCTACAATGAGCAGTTCTTC
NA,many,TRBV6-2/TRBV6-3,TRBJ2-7,CASSQEGGQREQYF,TGTGCCAGCAGTCAGGAGGGCGGCCAACGCGAGCAGTACTTC
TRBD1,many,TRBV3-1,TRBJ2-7,CASSQGQGPSYEQYF,TGTGCCAGCAGCCAAGGACAGGGACCCTCCTACGAGCAGTACTTC
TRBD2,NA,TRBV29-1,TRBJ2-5,CSVGTSGRGRETQYF,TGCAGCGTTGGGACTAGCGGGAGGGGAAGGGAGACCCAGTACTTC
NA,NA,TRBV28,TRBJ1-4,CASSRGWDEKLFF,TGTGCCAGCAGCCGGGGGTGGGATGAAAAACTGTTTTTT
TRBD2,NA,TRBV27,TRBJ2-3,CASFPRLAGGPGPGLDTQYF,TGTGCCAGTTTCCCCAGACTAGCGGGAGGGCCGGGGCCGGGGTTGGATACGCAGTATTTT
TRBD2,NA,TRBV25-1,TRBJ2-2,CASRASRALAGTGELFF,TGTGCCAGCAGAGCTAGTAGGGCGCTAGCGGGCACCGGGGAGCTGTTTTTT
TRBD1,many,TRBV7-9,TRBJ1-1,CASSLSGGQTEAFF,TGTGCCAGCAGCTTATCAGGGGGACAGACTGAAGCTTTCTTT
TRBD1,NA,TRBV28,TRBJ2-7,CASSTGTANYEQYF,TGTGCCAGCAGTACAGGGACAGCTAACTACGAGCAGTACTTC
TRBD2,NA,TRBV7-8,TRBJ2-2,CASSLARAGGGTGELFF,TGTGCCAGCAGCTTAGCGCGAGCGGGAGGGGGCACCGGGGAGCTGTTTTTT
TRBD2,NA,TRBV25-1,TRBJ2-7,CASQLAGGPFGEQYF,TGTGCCAGCCAACTAGCGGGAGGCCCCTTTGGGGAGCAGTACTTC
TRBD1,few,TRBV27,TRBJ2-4,CASSYPGQSNIQYF,TGTGCCAGCAGTTACCCGGGACAGTCCAACATTCAGTACTTC
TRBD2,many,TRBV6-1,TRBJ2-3,CASSLGLGTGLSTDTQYF,TGTGCCAGCAGCCTCGGACTCGGGACGGGACTAAGCACAGATACGCAGTATTTT
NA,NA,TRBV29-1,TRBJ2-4,CSAVEGGRNIQYF,TGCAGCGCCGTAGAAGGGGGGAGAAACATTCAGTACTTC
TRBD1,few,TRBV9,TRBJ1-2,CASKGAVPNYGYTF,TGTGCCAGCAAGGGGGCAGTGCCTAACTATGGCTACACCTTC
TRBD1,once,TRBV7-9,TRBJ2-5,CASSTTTGQETQYF,TGTGCCAGCAGCACTACGACAGGGCAAGAGACCCAGTACTTC
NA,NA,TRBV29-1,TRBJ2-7,CSAEAGSYEQYF,TGCAGCGCGGAGGCAGGGAGTTACGAGCAGTACTTC
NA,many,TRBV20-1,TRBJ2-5,CSASDRLEETQYF,TGCAGTGCTAGCGACAGGTTAGAAGAGACCCAGTACTTC
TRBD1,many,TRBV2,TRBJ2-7,CASSDPRGPPHYEQYF,TGTGCCAGCAGTGACCCCAGGGGGCCGCCCCACTACGAGCAGTACTTC
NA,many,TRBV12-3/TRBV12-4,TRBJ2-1,CASSPRSYNEQFF,TGTGCCAGCAGTCCGCGTTCCTACAATGAGCAGTTCTTC
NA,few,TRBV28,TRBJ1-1,CASSLPGETEAFF,TGTGCCAGCAGTTTACCAGGGGAGACTGAAGCTTTCTTT
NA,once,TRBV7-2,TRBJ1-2,CASSLLGWSTGLNYGYTF,TGTGCCAGCAGCTTACTAGGATGGTCTACAGGGTTAAACTATGGCTACACCTTC
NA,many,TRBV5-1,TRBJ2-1,CASSLGDSYYNEQFF,TGCGCCAGCAGCTTGGGGGATTCCTACTACAATGAGCAGTTCTTC
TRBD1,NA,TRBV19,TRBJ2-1,CASSQVGQGADNEQFF,TGTGCCAGTTCCCAGGTGGGACAGGGGGCTGACAATGAGCAGTTCTTC
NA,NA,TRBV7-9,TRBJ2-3,CARGAGGTDTQYF,TGTGCCAGAGGGGCAGGGGGCACAGATACGCAGTATTTT
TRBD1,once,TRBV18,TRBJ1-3,CASSLTFPPGQGADGNTIYF,TGTGCCAGCTCCCTCACTTTTCCCCCGGGACAGGGGGCGGATGGAAACACCATATATTTT
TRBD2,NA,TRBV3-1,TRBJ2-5,CASSQERGVTQYF,TGTGCCAGCAGCCAAGAACGGGGGGTCACCCAGTACTTC
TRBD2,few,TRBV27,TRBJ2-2,CASRFGLAGVNGELFF,TGTGCCAGCAGATTCGGACTAGCGGGAGTTAACGGGGAGCTGTTTTTT
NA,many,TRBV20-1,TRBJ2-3,CSARDRQGKGQYF,TGCAGTGCTAGAGATCGGCAGGGTAAGGGGCAGTATTTT
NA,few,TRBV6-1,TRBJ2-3,CASSELPGPSTDTQYF,TGTGCCAGCAGTGAGCTGCCGGGCCCCTCCACAGATACGCAGTATTTT
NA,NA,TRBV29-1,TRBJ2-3,CSVAVQTGDTQYF,TGCAGCGTTGCAGTACAGACCGGGGATACGCAGTATTTT
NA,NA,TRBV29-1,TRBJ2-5,CSVEGFATETQYF,TGCAGCGTTGAAGGGTTTGCCACAGAGACCCAGTACTTC
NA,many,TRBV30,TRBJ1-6,CACTSSGSYNSPLHF,TGTGCCTGTACCTCTTCTGGCTCCTATAATTCACCCCTCCACTTT
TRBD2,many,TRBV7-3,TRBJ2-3,CASSLPGTSGRGVTDTQYF,TGTGCCAGCAGTTTACCCGGGACTAGCGGGCGGGGCGTTACAGATACGCAGTATTTT
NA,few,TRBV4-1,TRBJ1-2,CASSQEEELTTYGYTF,TGCGCCAGCAGCCAAGAGGAAGAACTGACAACCTATGGCTACACCTTC
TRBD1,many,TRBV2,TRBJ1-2,CASTWTGHANYGYTF,TGTGCCAGCACTTGGACAGGACATGCGAACTATGGCTACACCTTC
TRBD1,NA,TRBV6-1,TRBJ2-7,CASRAQGAGYYEQYF,TGTGCCAGCAGAGCACAGGGGGCGGGCTACTACGAGCAGTACTTC
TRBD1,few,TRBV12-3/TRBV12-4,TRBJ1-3,CASSNRGTSGNTIYF,TGTGCCAGCTCCAACAGGGGGACCTCTGGAAACACCATATATTTT
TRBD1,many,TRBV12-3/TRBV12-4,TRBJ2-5,CASRSQGKETQYF,TGTGCCAGCAGGTCACAGGGGAAAGAGACCCAGTACTTC
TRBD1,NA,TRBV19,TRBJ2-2,CASSYIPGQGAGELFF,TGTGCCAGTAGTTACATCCCGGGACAGGGCGCCGGGGAGCTGTTTTTT
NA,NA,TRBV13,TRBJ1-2,CASSEGRGRTYGYTF,TGTGCCAGCAGCGAAGGGCGTGGCAGGACCTATGGCTACACCTTC
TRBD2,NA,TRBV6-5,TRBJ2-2,CASSYRGGAGHTGELFF,TGTGCCAGCAGTTATCGCGGAGGAGCGGGACACACCGGGGAGCTGTTTTTT
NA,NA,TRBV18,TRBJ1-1,CASSPSPGDKAMNTEAFF,TGTGCCAGCTCACCAAGCCCAGGAGATAAGGCCATGAACACTGAAGCTTTCTTT
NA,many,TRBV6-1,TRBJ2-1,CASRSRDNYNEQFF,TGTGCCAGCAGGTCCCGGGACAACTACAATGAGCAGTTCTTC
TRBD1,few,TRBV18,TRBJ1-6,CASSPGQANNSPLHF,TGTGCCAGCTCACCAGGACAGGCCAATAATTCACCCCTCCACTTT
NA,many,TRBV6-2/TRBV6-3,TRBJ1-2,CASSFDRLNYGYTF,TGTGCCAGCAGTTTCGACAGGTTGAACTATGGCTACACCTTC